The clone carrying this T cell receptor beta chain was seen more than once but under ten times. Its antigen is not known. Germline V gene lookup returns CDR1 MGHRA and CDR2 YSYEKL. V shed 3 bases, J shed 0 bases, and the junction held 7 bases outside the gene matches. This CDR3 is built from 16 residues. Using its own MiXCR run on the PCR reads, TCRdb lists one record per CDR3 protein. The sample has 85,000 to 100,000 distinct CDR3 sequences; 21% are singletons. This sample was included in a study of molecular identifiers for immune sequencing clone quantification. Study information: In the replicates, RNA derived from about 21,000 or 97,000 naive CD8 cells was divided into five parts, and four were sequenced. Overall study results and limits: Underestimated sizes of highly expanded clones could result from identical TCR molecules that share a barcode. Over 99% of effector molecules, but under 1% in naive cells, were held by clones with more than 20 RNA copies.

The V gene is TRBV4-1, the J gene TRBJ1-2; 7 bases line up with TRBD1. This sequence originates from a human donor in good health. Some libraries in this study had Jurkat cell RNA spiked in. Material: naive CD8+ T cells from blood, with Jurkat cell RNA spiked in. The sample's subset: FACS-sorted CD8+CD4-CCR7+CD45RA+ naive T cells. CDR3 in amino acids: CASSQGTAPSNYGYTF. CDR3 nucleotides: TGCGCCAGCAGCCAGGGGACAGCACCTTCTAACTATGGCTACACCTTC.